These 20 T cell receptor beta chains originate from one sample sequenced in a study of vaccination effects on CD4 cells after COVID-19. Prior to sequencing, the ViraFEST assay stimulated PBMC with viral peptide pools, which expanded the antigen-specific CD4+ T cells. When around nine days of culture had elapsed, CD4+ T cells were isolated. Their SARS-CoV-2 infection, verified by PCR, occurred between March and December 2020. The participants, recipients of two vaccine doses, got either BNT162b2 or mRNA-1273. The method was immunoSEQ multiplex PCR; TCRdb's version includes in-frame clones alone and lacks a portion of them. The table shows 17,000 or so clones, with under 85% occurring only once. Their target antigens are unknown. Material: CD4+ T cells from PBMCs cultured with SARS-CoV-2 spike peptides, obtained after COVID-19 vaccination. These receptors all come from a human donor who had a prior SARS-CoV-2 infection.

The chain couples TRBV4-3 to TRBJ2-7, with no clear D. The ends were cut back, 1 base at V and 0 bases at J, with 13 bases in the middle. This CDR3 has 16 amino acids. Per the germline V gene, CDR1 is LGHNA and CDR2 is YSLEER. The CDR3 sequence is CASSQAWDPSSYEQYF. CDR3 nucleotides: TGCGCCAGCAGCCAAGCCTGGGATCCAAGCTCCTACGAGCAGTACTTC.

The CDR3 spells CASKTGPNTEAFF. The CDR3 nucleotides read TGCGCCAGCAAGACAGGACCAAACACTGAAGCTTTCTTT. The chain uses TRBV5-1 and TRBJ1-1; D might be TRBD1 (6 bases). Germline assignment: CDR1 SGHRS and CDR2 YFSETQ. Trimming removed 6 bases from V and 2 bases from J, with 11 bases in between. This CDR3 region has 13 residues. Using reference TRBV5-1 and TRBJ1-1 for the parts outside the CDR3, the full variable domain is KAGVTQTPRYLIKTRGQQVTLSCSPISGHRSVSWYQQTPGQGLQFLFEYFSETQRNKGNFPGRFSGRQFSNSRSEMNVSTLELGDSALYLCASKTGPNTEAFFGQGTRLTVV.

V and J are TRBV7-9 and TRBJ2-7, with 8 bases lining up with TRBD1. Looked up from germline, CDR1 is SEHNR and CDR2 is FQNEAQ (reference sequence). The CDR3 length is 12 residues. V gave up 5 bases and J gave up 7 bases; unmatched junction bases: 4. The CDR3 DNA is TGTGCCAGCAGCAGCGACAGGGGAGAGCAGTACTTC. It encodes CASSSDRGEQYF.

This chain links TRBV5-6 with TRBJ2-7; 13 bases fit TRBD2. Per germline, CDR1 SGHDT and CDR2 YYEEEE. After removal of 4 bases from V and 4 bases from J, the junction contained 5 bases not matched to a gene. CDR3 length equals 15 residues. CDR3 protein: CASSQGLAGDYEQYF. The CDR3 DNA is TGTGCCAGCAGCCAAGGACTAGCGGGGGATTACGAGCAGTACTTC.

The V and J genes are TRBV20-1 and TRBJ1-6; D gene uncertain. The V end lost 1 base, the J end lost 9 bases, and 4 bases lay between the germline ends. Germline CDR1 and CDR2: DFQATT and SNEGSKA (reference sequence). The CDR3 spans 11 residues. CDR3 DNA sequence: TGCAGTGCTAGAGCGGGTTCACCCCTCCACTTT. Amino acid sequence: CSARAGSPLHF.

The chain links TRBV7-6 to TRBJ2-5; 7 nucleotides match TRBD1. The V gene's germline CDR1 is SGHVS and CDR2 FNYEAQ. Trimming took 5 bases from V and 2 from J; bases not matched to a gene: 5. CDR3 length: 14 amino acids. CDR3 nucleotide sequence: TGTGCCAGCAGCCAAGACAGGGCACAAGAGACCCAGTACTTC. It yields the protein CASSQDRAQETQYF. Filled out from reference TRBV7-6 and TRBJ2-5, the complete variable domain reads GAGVSQSPRYKVTKRGQDVALRCDPISGHVSLYWYRQALGQGPEFLTYFNYEAQQDKSGLPNDRFSAERPEGSISTLTIQRTEQRDSAMYRCASSQDRAQETQYFGPGTRLLVL.

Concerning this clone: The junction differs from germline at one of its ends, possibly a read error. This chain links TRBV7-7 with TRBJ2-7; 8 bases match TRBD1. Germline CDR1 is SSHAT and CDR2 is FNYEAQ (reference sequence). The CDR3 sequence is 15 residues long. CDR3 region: CASSSDREETYEQYF. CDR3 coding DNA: TGTGCTAGCAGCTCGGACAGGGAAGAAACCTACGAGCAGTACTTC.

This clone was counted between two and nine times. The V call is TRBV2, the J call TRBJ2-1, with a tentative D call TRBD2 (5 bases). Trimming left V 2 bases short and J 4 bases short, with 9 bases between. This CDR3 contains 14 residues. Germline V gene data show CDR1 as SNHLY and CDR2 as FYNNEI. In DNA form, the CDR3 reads TGTGCCAGCAGTGAAAGCGGAGCATACAATGAGCAGTTCTTC. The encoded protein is CASSESGAYNEQFF.

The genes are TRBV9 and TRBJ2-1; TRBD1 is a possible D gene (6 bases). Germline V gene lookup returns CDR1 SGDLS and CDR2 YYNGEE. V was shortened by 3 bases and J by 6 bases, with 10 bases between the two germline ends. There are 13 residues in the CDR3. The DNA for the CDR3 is TGTGCCAGCAGCGCGGACAGATCCAATGAGCAGTTCTTC. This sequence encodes CASSADRSNEQFF.

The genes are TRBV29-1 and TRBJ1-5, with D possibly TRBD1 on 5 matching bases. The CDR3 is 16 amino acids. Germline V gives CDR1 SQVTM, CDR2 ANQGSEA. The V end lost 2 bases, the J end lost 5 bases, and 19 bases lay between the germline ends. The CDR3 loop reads CSVERTRYRLYQPQHF. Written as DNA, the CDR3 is TGCAGCGTTGAACGAACCAGGTACAGGCTGTATCAGCCCCAGCATTTT.

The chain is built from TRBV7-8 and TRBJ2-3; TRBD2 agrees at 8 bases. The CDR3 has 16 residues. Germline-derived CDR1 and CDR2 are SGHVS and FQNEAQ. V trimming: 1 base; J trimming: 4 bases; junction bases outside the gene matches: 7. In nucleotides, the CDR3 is TGTGCCAGCAGCTTAGGGGCGGCGACTAGCGCAGATACGCAGTATTTT. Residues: CASSLGAATSADTQYF.

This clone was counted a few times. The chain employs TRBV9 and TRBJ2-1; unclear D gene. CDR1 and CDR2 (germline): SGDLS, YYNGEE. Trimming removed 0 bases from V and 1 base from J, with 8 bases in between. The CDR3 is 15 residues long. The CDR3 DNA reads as TGTGCCAGCAGCGTAGTGCCAGGTTCCTACAATGAGCAGTTCTTC. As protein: CASSVVPGSYNEQFF.

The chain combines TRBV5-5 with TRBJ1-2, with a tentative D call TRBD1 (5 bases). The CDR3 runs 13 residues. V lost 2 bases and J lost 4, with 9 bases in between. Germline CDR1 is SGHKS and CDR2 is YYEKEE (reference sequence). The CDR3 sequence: CASSFGAGYGYTF. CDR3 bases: TGTGCCAGCAGCTTTGGGGCTGGCTATGGCTACACCTTC.

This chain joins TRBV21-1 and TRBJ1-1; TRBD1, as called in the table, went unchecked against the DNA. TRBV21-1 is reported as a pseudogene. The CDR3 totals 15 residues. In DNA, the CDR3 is TGTGCCAGCAGCAAACTCGACAGGGGGGGCACTGAAGCTTTCTTT. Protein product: CASSKLDRGGTEAFF.

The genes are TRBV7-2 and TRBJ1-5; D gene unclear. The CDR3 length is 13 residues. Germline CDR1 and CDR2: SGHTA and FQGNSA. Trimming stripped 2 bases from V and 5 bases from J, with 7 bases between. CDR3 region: CASSLRADQPQHF. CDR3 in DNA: TGTGCCAGCAGCTTACGGGCGGATCAGCCCCAGCATTTT.

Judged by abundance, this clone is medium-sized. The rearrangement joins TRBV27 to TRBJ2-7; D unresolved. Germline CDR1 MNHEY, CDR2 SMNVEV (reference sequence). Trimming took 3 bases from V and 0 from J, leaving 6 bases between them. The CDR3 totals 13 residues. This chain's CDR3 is CASSFSNSYEQYF. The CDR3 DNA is TGTGCCAGCAGTTTTTCAAACTCCTACGAGCAGTACTTC.

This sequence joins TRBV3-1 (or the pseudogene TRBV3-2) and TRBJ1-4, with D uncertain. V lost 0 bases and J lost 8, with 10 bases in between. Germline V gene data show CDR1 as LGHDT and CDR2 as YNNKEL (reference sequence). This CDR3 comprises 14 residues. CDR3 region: CASSQDLLSEKLFF. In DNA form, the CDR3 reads TGTGCCAGCAGCCAAGATCTCCTATCCGAAAAACTGTTTTTT.

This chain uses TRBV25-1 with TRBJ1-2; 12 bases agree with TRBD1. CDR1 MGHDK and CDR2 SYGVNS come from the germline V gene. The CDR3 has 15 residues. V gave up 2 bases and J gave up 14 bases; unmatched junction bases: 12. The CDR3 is CASSEGLGTGGSWTF. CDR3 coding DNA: TGTGCCAGCAGTGAAGGGTTGGGGACAGGGGGCAGTTGGACCTTC.

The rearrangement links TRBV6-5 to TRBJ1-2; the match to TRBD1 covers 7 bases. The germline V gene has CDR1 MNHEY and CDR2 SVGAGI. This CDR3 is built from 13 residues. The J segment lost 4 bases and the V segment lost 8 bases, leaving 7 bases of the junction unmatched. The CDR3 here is CASAQTGTYGYTF. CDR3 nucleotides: TGTGCCAGCGCCCAGACAGGGACCTATGGCTACACCTTC.

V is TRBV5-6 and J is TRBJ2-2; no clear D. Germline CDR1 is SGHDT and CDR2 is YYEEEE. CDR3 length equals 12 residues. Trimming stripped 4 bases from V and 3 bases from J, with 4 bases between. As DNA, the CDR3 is TGTGCCAGCAGCCCATACACCGGGGAGCTGTTTTTT. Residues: CASSPYTGELFF.